This is a list of T cell receptor beta chains from one sample in a study of OX40 agonist ivuxolimab in advanced cancers. Assay used: immunoSEQ multiplex PCR; TCRdb lists only in-frame clones, some missing. The sample holds about 50,000 clones, 90% to 95% seen once. Here the sequenced sample was CD4+ or CD8+ T cells sorted from blood, taken in a trial of the OX40 agonist ivuxolimab. These receptors all stem from an adult with an advanced solid tumor such as melanoma, head and neck, liver or kidney cancer. The CDR3 runs from the conserved cysteine through the conserved F or W. The D gene is left open where the match is weak. Size tells how often a clone was seen (once, few, many) or the class of an expanded clone, and some rows leave it out.

abundance,j_gene,d_gene,v_gene,CDR3nt,CDR3aa
NA,TRBJ2-5,NA,TRBV7-9,TGTGCCAGCAGCTTACCCGGAGAGTTGGAGACCCAGTACTTC,CASSLPGELETQYF
NA,TRBJ1-3,NA,TRBV9,TGTGCCAGCAGCGTGGGGGGCGCCAGAAACACCATATATTTT,CASSVGGARNTIYF
NA,TRBJ2-4,NA,TRBV27,TGTGCCAGCAGTTCCCCTATGGGGAAAGCTAAAAACATTCAGTACTTC,CASSSPMGKAKNIQYF
NA,TRBJ2-7,NA,TRBV7-9,TGTGCCAGCAGTCCATCGTGGGGGGGCCCCAGCTACGAGCAGTACTTC,CASSPSWGGPSYEQYF
NA,TRBJ1-1,NA,TRBV10-1,TGCGCCAGCAGTGTTGCGGGCCCTGGCACTGGAGCTTTCTTT,CASSVAGPGTGAFF
NA,TRBJ1-4,NA,TRBV6-5,TGTGCCAGCAGTTACTCGGTTCAGGGAACTAATGAAAAACTGTTTTTT,CASSYSVQGTNEKLFF
NA,TRBJ2-7,TRBD2,TRBV28,TGTGCCAGCAGTTTTCTGGCCCTAGCGGGAGGCTCCTACGAGCAGTACTTC,CASSFLALAGGSYEQYF
NA,TRBJ2-1,TRBD1,TRBV4-2,TGTGCCAGCAGCCTCCTGCCGGGACAGGTCCATGAGCAGTTCTTC,CASSLLPGQVHEQFF
NA,TRBJ2-6,NA,TRBV27,TGTGCCAGCAAGAGCTCTGGGGCCAACGTCCTGACTTTC,CASKSSGANVLTF
NA,TRBJ2-1,NA,TRBV9,TGTGCCAGCAGCGAGGGCGGGGGCGCATTAAATGAGCAGTTCTTC,CASSEGGGALNEQFF
NA,TRBJ2-2,NA,TRBV9,TGTGCCAGCAGCGTAGGGGACGCGGGCGACCCGAACACCGGGGAGCTGTTTTTT,CASSVGDAGDPNTGELFF
NA,TRBJ2-2,NA,TRBV11-2,TGTGCCAGCAGCCCGGACTGGAGAACCGGGGAGCTGTTTTTT,CASSPDWRTGELFF
NA,TRBJ2-7,NA,TRBV7-9,TGTGCCAGCAGCTTAGGTCCCCCTTCTGGAATTACCTACGAGCAGTACTTC,CASSLGPPSGITYEQYF
NA,TRBJ1-1,TRBD1,TRBV15,TGTGCCACCAGCAGTCCGGGACAGGGGAGGACTGAAGCTTTCTTT,CATSSPGQGRTEAFF
few,TRBJ2-3,NA,TRBV6-5,TGTGCCAGCAGTTGGGGGACAAACACAGATACGCAGTATTTT,CASSWGTNTDTQYF
NA,TRBJ1-5,TRBD1,TRBV28,TGTGCCGGACAGGGTAGGGACAATCAGCCCCAGCATTTT,CAGQGRDNQPQHF
NA,TRBJ1-6,NA,TRBV28,TGTGCCAGCATCCTCCGGGACTGGGATTCACCCCTCCACTTT,CASILRDWDSPLHF
NA,TRBJ2-4,NA,TRBV30,TGTGCCTGGAGCGCCTCGGGACTAGCCAAAAACATTCAGTACTTC,CAWSASGLAKNIQYF
NA,TRBJ2-5,NA,TRBV11-2,TGTGCCAGCAGCTCCATGAAAGAGACCCAGTACTTC,CASSSMKETQYF
NA,TRBJ2-7,TRBD1,TRBV28,TGTGCCAGCAGTTTGGGGTGGGGGACAGGTTCCACCTACGAGCAGTACTTC,CASSLGWGTGSTYEQYF
NA,TRBJ1-1,NA,TRBV6-6,TGTGCCAGCAGTTACCATACCACATTGAACACTGAAGCTTTCTTT,CASSYHTTLNTEAFF
NA,TRBJ2-5,NA,TRBV5-5,TGTGCCAGCAGCTTGGAGGCAGCCCAAGAGACCCAGTACTTC,CASSLEAAQETQYF
NA,TRBJ2-5,NA,TRBV19,TGTGCCAGTAAGGGGCCCTACAGAGCTGAAGAGACCCAGTACTTC,CASKGPYRAEETQYF
NA,TRBJ2-1,TRBD1,TRBV5-6,TGTGCCAGCAGCTTCGACAGGGTGGGAATTAATGAGCAGTTCTTC,CASSFDRVGINEQFF
NA,TRBJ2-7,NA,TRBV19,TGTGCCAGTAGTCCAATCTATCGGGACTCCTACGAGCAGTACTTC,CASSPIYRDSYEQYF
NA,TRBJ1-5,TRBD1,TRBV9,TGTGCCAGCAGTCAAGGGACAGGTAGCAATCAGCCCCAGCATTTT,CASSQGTGSNQPQHF
NA,TRBJ2-3,TRBD2,TRBV4-3,TGCGCCAGCAGCCAAGGATTTACTAGCGAATTCACAGATACGCAGTATTTT,CASSQGFTSEFTDTQYF
NA,TRBJ2-5,NA,TRBV6-5,TGTGCCAGCAGTTACCCCACCCGGGCGGAGACCCAGTACTTC,CASSYPTRAETQYF
NA,TRBJ2-7,TRBD2,TRBV28,TGTGCCAGCAGTTTGCGGGGGATTACCTACGAGCAGTACTTC,CASSLRGITYEQYF
once,TRBJ2-7,NA,TRBV5-6,TGTGCCAGCAGCTTACAGGTGACAGACGAGCAGTACTTC,CASSLQVTDEQYF
NA,TRBJ2-2,TRBD1,TRBV28,TGTGCCAGCAGCAAGACAGGGGGCACCGGGGAGCTGTTTTTT,CASSKTGGTGELFF
NA,TRBJ2-7,NA,TRBV28,TGTGCCAGCAGTCTTTCCTGGTACGAGCAGTACTTC,CASSLSWYEQYF
once,TRBJ2-7,NA,TRBV4-3,TGCGCCAGCAGCCAAGACAGGGGTAGCTACGAGCAGTACTTC,CASSQDRGSYEQYF
NA,TRBJ2-7,NA,TRBV6-5,TGTGCCAGCAGTTACTCGGTGGGAGGAATATCCTACGAGCAGTACTTC,CASSYSVGGISYEQYF
NA,TRBJ2-3,NA,TRBV9,TGTGCCAGCAGCTCAAATAGGCGGGAGCAGTATTTT,CASSSNRREQYF
NA,TRBJ1-2,NA,TRBV14,TGTGCCAGCAGCCAAGAATACCCCGTTTATGGCTACACCTTC,CASSQEYPVYGYTF
NA,TRBJ2-5,NA,TRBV6-5,TGTGCCAGCAGTTTCCTGGCAGACGAGACCCAGTACTTC,CASSFLADETQYF
NA,TRBJ2-5,TRBD2,TRBV10-3,TGTGCCATCAGTGAGGGGAGGGGCCCAGAGACCCAGTACTTC,CAISEGRGPETQYF
NA,TRBJ2-7,NA,TRBV6-1,TGTGCCAGCAGTCTACAGGGAAGGTACGAGCAGTACTTC,CASSLQGRYEQYF
NA,TRBJ2-5,TRBD1,TRBV7-9,TGTGCCAGCAGCTTAGCGGACAGGGAGGCGAGGGAGACCCAGTACTTC,CASSLADREARETQYF
NA,TRBJ2-7,NA,TRBV5-6,TGTGCCAGCAGCTTGAACGAGGCAGAGCAGTACTTC,CASSLNEAEQYF
NA,TRBJ1-5,NA,TRBV9,TGTGCCAGCAGCAAGGACAGTGTTAGTCAGCCCCAGCATTTT,CASSKDSVSQPQHF
NA,TRBJ2-7,NA,TRBV7-2,TGTGCCAGCAGCTTAGCCCCTTGGGAGTGGCAGTACTTC,CASSLAPWEWQYF
NA,TRBJ2-4,TRBD1,TRBV4-1,TGCGCCAGCAGCCCAGGGGGAGTGGGCATTCAGTACTTC,CASSPGGVGIQYF
NA,TRBJ1-2,NA,TRBV7-9,TGTGCCAGCAGCTTAGCGGGGAACAGGGTCCAGGGCTACACCTTC,CASSLAGNRVQGYTF
NA,TRBJ2-7,TRBD1,TRBV5-4,TGTGCCAGCAGCGGCGGGGGACAGGGCTACGAGCAGTACTTC,CASSGGGQGYEQYF
NA,TRBJ1-1,NA,TRBV7-2,TGTGCCAGCAGCTTAGATCCCGAAGCTTTCTTT,CASSLDPEAFF
NA,TRBJ2-5,NA,TRBV7-2,TGTGCCAGCAGCTTAGATGAGACCCAGTACTTC,CASSLDETQYF
NA,TRBJ2-1,TRBD2,TRBV7-8,TGTGCCAGCAGCTTAGGACTATTAACTAGCGGGATCTACAATGAGCAGTTCTTC,CASSLGLLTSGIYNEQFF